Below, 11 T cell receptor beta chains from the same sample are listed, as sequenced in a study of cytomegalovirus exposure and HLA in healthy donors. Both 60 Vbeta primers and 13 Jbeta primers went into the PCR. The data were produced by immunoSEQ multiplex PCR, yet TCRdb's version contains in-frame clones alone and is incomplete. The sample data list 53,000 or so clones. Sample: PBMCs. The source of these receptors is a man aged 18 to 30 in good health and CMV-seropositive.

V is TRBV5-4 and J is TRBJ2-5; D may be TRBD1 (6 bases). The ends were cut back, 0 bases at V and 2 bases at J, with 11 bases in the middle. This CDR3 contains 15 residues. Looked up from germline, CDR1 is SGHNT and CDR2 is YYREEE (reference sequence). The CDR3 DNA follows: TGTGCCAGCAGCTTGGCCGTAGGGGGACAAGAGACCCAGTACTTC. Its protein is CASSLAVGGQETQYF.

The V and J genes are TRBV7-3 and TRBJ2-3; TRBD2 matches at 11 bases. This CDR3 comprises 14 residues. J was trimmed by 6 bases and V by 5 bases; bases with no gene match: 4. Germline loops: CDR1 SGHTA, CDR2 FQGTGA. Written as DNA, the CDR3 is TGTGCCAGCAGCCCTAGCGGGAGGAGGGATACGCAGTATTTT. Translated: CASSPSGRRDTQYF. The full variable domain, rest sourced from reference TRBV7-3 and TRBJ2-3, is GAGVSQTPSNKVTEKGKYVELRCDPISGHTALYWYRQSLGQGPEFLIYFQGTGAADDSGLPNDRFFAVRPEGSVSTLKIQRTERGDSAVYLCASSPSGRRDTQYFGPGTRLTVL.

The V and J genes are TRBV29-1 and TRBJ2-5; 7 nucleotides match TRBD1. Germline lookup yields CDR1 SQVTM and CDR2 ANQGSEA. V dropped 4 bases and J dropped 11; count of bases not matched to a gene: 10. The CDR3 consists of 12 residues. The CDR3 sequence is CSVGQGMGEQYF. For the CDR3, the DNA is TGCAGCGTTGGACAGGGAATGGGTGAGCAGTACTTC.

The V and J genes are TRBV2 and TRBJ2-3; D unresolved. Germline CDR1 and CDR2: SNHLY and FYNNEI. The CDR3 spans 11 residues. V dropped 10 bases and J dropped 4 bases, with 9 bases sitting between them. In DNA, the CDR3 is TGTGCCATCTCTAGAGCAGATACGCAGTATTTT. Translation: CAISRADTQYF.

The rearrangement joins TRBV11-2 to TRBJ1-6; maybe TRBD1 (5 bases). The CDR3 loop spans 15 amino acids. The ends were cut back, 0 bases at V and 10 bases at J, with 13 bases in the middle. CDR1 is SGHAT and CDR2 is FQNNGV in the germline V gene. This CDR3 reads CASSLDPRGGSPLHF. In DNA, the CDR3 is TGTGCCAGCAGCTTAGATCCACGGGGGGGGTCACCCCTCCACTTT.

The chain carries TRBV4-2 and TRBJ2-2; 9 bases match TRBD2. CDR1 and CDR2 from the germline V gene are LGHNA and YNFKEQ. CDR3 length equals 15 residues. Losses at the gene ends were 1 base for V and 3 bases for J; bases not matched to a gene: 0. CDR3 nucleotides: TGTGCCAGCAGCCAAGGACTAGCGGACACCGGGGAGCTGTTTTTT. It yields the protein CASSQGLADTGELFF.

The V gene is TRBV6-1, the J gene TRBJ1-1, with D hard to call. Germline values: CDR1 MNHNS, CDR2 SASEGT. This CDR3 contains 15 residues. The V end was cut by 4 bases, the J end by 1 base, with 13 bases between. The CDR3 bases are TGTGCCAGCAGTGCCCCCGGGAGGGCGAACACTGAAGCTTTCTTT. This gives the protein CASSAPGRANTEAFF.

The chain combines TRBV4-1 with TRBJ2-7; 12 bases are shared with TRBD1. In germline, CDR1 is MGHRA, CDR2 YSYEKL. After removal of 0 bases from V and 6 bases from J, the junction contained 3 bases not matched to a gene. The CDR3 has 15 amino acids. The CDR3 sequence: CASSQEWDRGPEQYF. In nucleotides, the CDR3 is TGCGCCAGCAGCCAAGAATGGGACAGGGGGCCCGAGCAGTACTTC.

J is TRBJ2-5 and V is TRBV9; TRBD2 aligns across 8 bases. The J call is uncertain, as TRBJ2-7 better fits the DNA end. The CDR3 has 15 amino acids. The germline V gene encodes CDR1 SGDLS and CDR2 YYNGEE. CDR3 region: CASSAGLVRGDEQYF. The CDR3 bases are TGTGCCAGCAGCGCGGGACTAGTCCGGGGGGACGAGCAGTACTTC.

The gene calls are TRBV10-3 and TRBJ1-5; TRBD1 matches 11 bases. V trimming: 9 bases; J trimming: 7 bases; junction bases outside the gene matches: 8. Per germline, CDR1 ENHRY and CDR2 SYGVKD. The CDR3 contains 14 residues. This CDR3 reads CAISDRGLSQPQHF. The CDR3 DNA reads as TGTGCCATTTCGGACAGGGGGCTTTCCCAGCCCCAGCATTTT.

The chain couples TRBV7-3 to TRBJ2-2; the D gene is possibly TRBD2 (5 bases). Germline CDR1 reads SGHTA; CDR2 reads FQGTGA. V was clipped by 4 bases and J by 1 base, with 10 bases between them. CDR3 length: 15 amino acids. The CDR3 protein is CASSSRGGNTGELFF. The CDR3, as DNA: TGTGCCAGCAGCTCTCGGGGTGGGAACACCGGGGAGCTGTTTTTT.